This T cell receptor beta chain emerged from a study of T cells in Graves' hyperthyroidism and ophthalmopathy. This clonotype was detected many times. Its antigen is not identified. V shed 7 bases, J shed 8 bases, and the junction held 13 bases outside the gene matches. There are 15 residues in the CDR3. The germline V gene encodes CDR1 DFQATT and CDR2 SNEGSKA (reference sequence). Template material for amplifying TCR beta CDR3 regions consisted of RNA transcripts. HTBI primers were the set used in a first-round RT-PCR of the TCR CDR3. TCRdb ran MiXCR on the multiplex PCR reads and lists one entry per CDR3 protein. The sample holds fewer than 650,000 distinct CDR3 sequences, 12% to 15% seen once. Diagnoses were established using clinical symptoms, serum thyroxine and TRAb, thyroid ultrasound and orbital computed tomography. Fresh peripheral blood, approximately 10 ml, yielded the PBMCs. Findings and limits, study-wide: Among thyroid clonotypes expanded above 0.001, most also appeared in blood. A model built on 13 V-J features separated ophthalmopathy from stable hyperthyroidism.

The sequencing input was blood. The V and J genes are TRBV20-1 and TRBJ2-1; 11 bases are shared with TRBD2. The receptor was isolated from a woman aged 40 to 50 with Graves' hyperthyroidism. The CDR3 is CSVKGLAGPFDEQFF. In DNA form, the CDR3 reads TGCAGTGTCAAAGGACTAGCGGGCCCCTTCGATGAGCAGTTCTTC.